Below, 10 T cell receptor beta chains from the same sample are listed, as sequenced in a study of control samples from healthy donors and cancer patients. Clones were read by immunoSEQ multiplex PCR, and TCRdb kept only the in-frame ones, dropping some. The sample shows under 150,000 clones, more than 80% of them seen only once. The sequenced sample was PBMCs. The receptors shown here come from a woman aged 50 to 65 with colorectal cancer.

This clone was observed a single time. The gene calls are TRBV1 and TRBJ2-7; the D segment call TRBD1 is taken from the table without a DNA check. TRBV1 is assigned pseudogene status. This CDR3 spans 16 amino acids. CDR3 sequence (DNA): TGCACCAGCAGCCTACCCCCGGGACAGGGAGTATACGAGCAGTACTTC. Residues: CTSSLPPGQGVYEQYF.

DNA of the CDR3: TGTGCCAGCAGCCCAGGGGGCGCAACCTACGAGCAGTACTTC. Amino acid sequence: CASSPGGATYEQYF. This rearrangement joins TRBV7-9 to TRBJ2-7, with TRBD1 matching over 8 bases. This CDR3 contains 14 residues. Germline V CDR1 and CDR2: SEHNR, FQNEAQ (reference sequence). J gave up 2 bases and V 5 bases, and 5 bases lay outside the gene matches.

This clone was recorded once. The chain joins TRBV21-1 to TRBJ1-6. TRBV21-1 is noted as a pseudogene. The CDR3 is 17 amino acids. This CDR3 is CASIPRGDYSYNSPLHF. CDR3 nucleotides: TGTGCCAGCATCCCCCGCGGGGATTATTCCTATAATTCACCCCTCCACTTT.

The rearrangement links TRBV19 to TRBJ1-2, with D unresolved. V gave up 6 bases and J gave up 5 bases, with 19 bases separating them. Germline CDR1 LNHDA, CDR2 SQIVND (reference sequence). The CDR3 totals 15 residues. The CDR3 protein is CASSGGSAQPYGYTF. The CDR3 bases are TGTGCCAGTAGCGGAGGGAGTGCCCAACCATATGGCTACACCTTC.

This rearrangement joins TRBV4-2 to TRBJ1-1; D not certain. The CDR3 totals 14 residues. Per the germline V gene, CDR1 is LGHNA and CDR2 is YNFKEQ. Between the trimmed V and J ends, which lost 2 bases and 3 bases, there was a span of 10 bases. CDR3 in amino acids: CASSQFPRHTEAFF. CDR3 DNA sequence: TGTGCCAGCAGCCAATTTCCCCGGCACACTGAAGCTTTCTTT.

The chain employs TRBV6-1 and TRBJ1-2; TRBD1 might be the D (5 bases). CDR3 size: 13 residues. Germline V gives CDR1 MNHNS, CDR2 SASEGT. V lost 1 base and J lost 7, with 10 bases in between. CDR3 in amino acids: CASSEGSGFGYTF. The CDR3 DNA reads TGTGCCAGCAGTGAAGGATCAGGGTTTGGCTACACCTTC.

V usage is TRBV2 and J usage is TRBJ2-7; possibly TRBD2 for D (6 bases). The germline V and J ends were trimmed by 6 bases and 2 bases, with 11 bases remaining between them. Germline V lookup: CDR1 SNHLY, CDR2 FYNNEI. This CDR3 has 13 residues. The CDR3 is CASRGLGTYEQYF. The CDR3 nucleotides are TGTGCCAGCAGGGGACTCGGGACCTACGAGCAGTACTTC.

The rearrangement uses TRBV7-8 and TRBJ2-1; TRBD2 aligns across 11 bases. The CDR3 extends over 15 amino acids. Germline V lookup: CDR1 SGHVS, CDR2 FQNEAQ. After removal of 5 bases from V and 7 bases from J, the junction contained 7 bases not matched to a gene. DNA for the CDR3: TGTGCCAGCAGCCCTAGCGGGGGGCTTGGGAATGAGCAGTTCTTC. Translated: CASSPSGGLGNEQFF.

The chain uses TRBV20-1 and TRBJ2-1; 8 bases agree with TRBD2. Germline V gives CDR1 DFQATT, CDR2 SNEGSKA (reference sequence). This CDR3 region has 15 residues. The ends lost 3 bases at V and 4 bases at J; junction bases unmatched: 8. CDR3 in DNA: TGCAGTGCTAGTATACCAGCGGGGGTATACAATGAGCAGTTCTTC. It translates to CSASIPAGVYNEQFF.

V and J are TRBV11-2 and TRBJ1-4, with TRBD1 as a possible D gene (5 bases). The CDR3 consists of 14 residues. V was pared by 3 bases and J by 8 bases, with 13 bases between. Germline-derived CDR1 and CDR2 are SGHAT and FQNNGV. CDR3 in DNA: TGTGCCAGCAGCTTTTACGGGGGAGTAGAAAAACTGTTTTTT. Encoded protein: CASSFYGGVEKLFF.